The T cell receptor (beta chain) described here comes from a study of cytomegalovirus exposure and HLA in healthy donors. Whole-study results and caveats: Only CMV serostatus was available as immune exposure information. Most subjects had HLA-A and HLA-B alleles reportedly predicted accurately by TCR beta sequences.

Details on this clone: Its cognate antigen is unknown.

PCR employed 60 Vbeta and 13 Jbeta primers. Clones were sequenced by immunoSEQ multiplex PCR, and TCRdb holds only the in-frame ones, with some missing. The table lists some 190,000 clones, just over 75% of them singletons. The CDR3 totals 14 residues. V gave up 4 bases and J gave up 1 base, with 10 bases separating them. The germline V gene has CDR1 SEHNR and CDR2 FQNEAQ (reference sequence). The sequencing input was PBMCs. This receptor was obtained from a man aged 18 to 29 in good health and CMV-seronegative. J is TRBJ2-5 and V is TRBV7-9; weak D call: TRBD2 (5 bases). CDR3 loop: CASSSPGSQETQYF. The CDR3 region has the DNA TGTGCCAGCAGCTCCCCGGGGAGCCAAGAGACCCAGTACTTC. The variable domain in full, completed from reference TRBV7-9 and TRBJ2-5, reads DTGVSQNPRHKITKRGQNVTFRCDPISEHNRLYWYRQTLGQGPEFLTYFQNEAQLEKSRLLSDRFSAERPKGSFSTLEIQRTEQGDSAMYLCASSSPGSQETQYFGPGTRLLVL.